This passage covers 26 T cell receptor beta chains from one sample sequenced in a study of T cell responses to AZD1222 COVID-19 vaccine. Assay used: immunoSEQ multiplex PCR; TCRdb lists only in-frame clones, some missing. The repertoire has some 180,000 clones, roughly 92% of them found once; the top ten carry about 1.7%. The input for sequencing was peripheral blood, taken 28 days after the second AZD1222 dose. The origin of the receptors is an adult who received the AZD1222 COVID-19 vaccine.

V is TRBV3-1 (or the pseudogene TRBV3-2) and J is TRBJ2-5; D remains ambiguous. The V end lost 4 bases, the J end lost 2 bases, and 17 bases lay between the germline ends. CDR1 and CDR2 from the germline V gene are LGHDT and YNNKEL (reference sequence). The CDR3 sequence is 16 residues long. The DNA for the CDR3 is TGTGCCAGCAGCCCCCAATCATTAGGGCTGCAAGAGACCCAGTACTTC. It encodes CASSPQSLGLQETQYF.

This clone was recorded many times. The chain recombines TRBV6-5 with TRBJ2-2, with D perhaps TRBD1 (6 bases). The CDR3 runs 14 residues. Between the trimmed V and J ends, which lost 7 bases and 3 bases, there was a span of 12 bases. The germline V gene encodes CDR1 MNHEY and CDR2 SVGAGI. The CDR3, as DNA: TGTGCCAGCAACAGGGCGCTGGACACCGGGGAGCTGTTTTTT. Its translation is CASNRALDTGELFF.

This rearrangement joins TRBV6-1 to TRBJ1-5; 8 bases map to TRBD1. The trim removed 4 bases at V and 3 bases at J, leaving 8 bases unmatched. CDR1 and CDR2 (germline): MNHNS, SASEGT. There are 16 residues in the CDR3. As DNA, the CDR3 is TGTGCCAGCAGTGGAGACAGGGGATATGACAATCAGCCCCAGCATTTT. Its translation: CASSGDRGYDNQPQHF.

The V gene is TRBV6-2 or TRBV6-3, the J gene TRBJ2-3; 10 bases are a match to TRBD2. The CDR3 loop spans 15 amino acids. Germline CDR1 and CDR2: MNHEY and SVGEGT. V shed 2 bases and J 5 bases; nucleotides not matched to a gene: 4. The CDR3: CASSYSGGALDTQYF. CDR3 nucleotides: TGTGCCAGCAGTTACAGCGGGGGGGCCTTAGATACGCAGTATTTT.

The chain joins TRBV25-1 to TRBJ2-3, with D uncertain. V was shortened by 6 bases and J by 4 bases, with 17 bases between the two germline ends. CDR1 and CDR2 from the germline V gene are MGHDK and SYGVNS. CDR3 length: 15 amino acids. In DNA form, the CDR3 reads TGTGCCAGCAGCAAACCAGGACGGTCCCCAGATACGCAGTATTTT. As protein: CASSKPGRSPDTQYF.

The chain uses TRBV5-1 and TRBJ2-5; tentative D call: TRBD2 (6 bases). Per the germline V gene, CDR1 is SGHRS and CDR2 is YFSETQ. V was shortened by 2 bases and J by 5 bases, with 16 bases between the two germline ends. The CDR3 has 15 amino acids. The CDR3 spells CASSLILAPQETQYF. For the CDR3, the DNA is TGCGCCAGCAGCTTAATACTAGCACCCCAGGAGACCCAGTACTTC.

V and J are TRBV14 and TRBJ2-7; 9 bases map to TRBD1. With 5 bases clipped from V and 1 base from J, the junction kept 3 bases outside the gene matches. Germline CDR1 reads SGHDN; CDR2 reads FVKESK. This CDR3 region has 14 residues. CDR3 sequence (DNA): TGTGCCAGCAGCAGGGACAGGGATTCCTACGAGCAGTACTTC. Protein product: CASSRDRDSYEQYF. Filled out from reference TRBV14 and TRBJ2-7, the complete variable domain reads EAGVTQFPSHSVIEKGQTVTLRCDPISGHDNLYWYRRVMGKEIKFLLHFVKESKQDESGMPNNRFLAERTGGTYSTLKVQPAELEDSGVYFCASSRDRDSYEQYFGPGTRLTVT.

The CDR3: CASSPYRAMGKDGYTF. The DNA of the CDR3 is TGTGCCAGCAGTCCGTACAGAGCGATGGGAAAAGATGGCTACACCTTC. The chain recombines TRBV2 with TRBJ1-2; D ambiguous. Germline CDR1 is SNHLY and CDR2 is FYNNEI. V lost 5 bases to trimming and J lost 6 bases, with 22 bases between them. This CDR3 spans 16 amino acids.

The chain carries TRBV7-2 and TRBJ1-6; no clear D gene. Germline V lookup: CDR1 SGHTA, CDR2 FQGNSA. The V end lost 1 base, the J end lost 9 bases, and 25 bases lay between the germline ends. This CDR3 has 19 residues. The CDR3 loop reads CASSLEARSRFRFGSPLHF. In nucleotides, the CDR3 is TGTGCCAGCAGCTTAGAGGCCCGGTCGAGGTTTCGATTCGGTTCACCCCTCCACTTT.

CDR3: CASSHGTSGSSYNEQFF. The CDR3 nucleotides are TGCGCCAGCAGCCACGGGACTAGCGGGAGCTCCTACAATGAGCAGTTCTTC. The V and J genes are TRBV5-1 and TRBJ2-1; 14 bases agree with TRBD2. The V gene end was trimmed by 4 bases and the J gene end by 0 bases; junction bases not matched to a gene: 3. CDR3 length: 17 amino acids. Germline V CDR1 and CDR2: SGHRS, YFSETQ.

The V call is TRBV5-1, the J call TRBJ2-3; no clear D gene. The V end was cut by 1 base, the J end by 5 bases, with 8 bases between. Germline V lookup: CDR1 SGHRS, CDR2 YFSETQ. The CDR3 runs to 13 residues. The CDR3 sequence is CASSLRVGDTQYF. The CDR3 nucleotides read TGCGCCAGCAGCTTGAGGGTAGGAGATACGCAGTATTTT.

This clone was seen a single time. The chain links TRBV18 to TRBJ2-4; 11 bases match TRBD2. CDR1 is KGHSH and CDR2 is LQKENI in the germline V gene. The CDR3 consists of 15 residues. V shed 5 bases and J 2 bases; nucleotides not matched to a gene: 2. CDR3 sequence: CASSATSGTKNIQYF. CDR3 sequence (DNA): TGTGCCAGCTCAGCGACTAGCGGGACCAAAAACATTCAGTACTTC.

This chain connects TRBV5-1 to TRBJ2-5; 14 nucleotides agree with TRBD2. Trimming removed 4 bases from V and 2 bases from J; junction bases left unmatched: 16. Germline-derived CDR1 and CDR2 are SGHRS and YFSETQ. The CDR3 extends over 20 amino acids. CDR3 sequence: CASSTLGLAGVLLLQETQYF. In DNA form, the CDR3 reads TGCGCCAGCAGCACTCTGGGACTAGCGGGAGTGTTGCTCCTACAAGAGACCCAGTACTTC.

This sequence joins TRBV19 and TRBJ2-3; TRBD2 matches 9 bases. V gave up 4 bases and J gave up 2 bases; unmatched junction bases: 7. The germline gives CDR1 LNHDA, CDR2 SQIVND (reference sequence). The CDR3 totals 16 residues. The CDR3 sequence is CASSTGSGSSTDTQYF. CDR3 sequence (DNA): TGTGCCAGTAGTACCGGTAGCGGGAGCTCCACAGATACGCAGTATTTT.

This clone appeared many times. V gene TRBV27 combines with J gene TRBJ2-7; D gene uncertain. Trimming pared 5 bases from V and 3 bases from J, leaving 8 bases between. Germline V lookup: CDR1 MNHEY, CDR2 SMNVEV (reference sequence). This CDR3 has 12 residues. This CDR3 reads CASSDQNYEQYF. CDR3 DNA sequence: TGTGCCAGCAGTGACCAAAACTACGAGCAGTACTTC.

This chain uses TRBV10-1 with TRBJ2-1; D unclear. Deletions cut 3 bases from V and 9 bases from J, with 9 bases between. Per germline, CDR1 WNHNN and CDR2 SYGVQD (reference sequence). The CDR3 runs to 12 residues. In DNA form, the CDR3 reads TGCGCCAGCAGTGACCCGCCCCGTGAGCAGTTCTTC. The encoded protein is CASSDPPREQFF.

Comment on this clone: Other DNA variants within this sample encode the same CDR3. The genes are TRBV5-1 and TRBJ1-1; no clear D gene. This CDR3 comprises 13 residues. Trimming shortened V by 0 bases and J by 1 base, and 4 bases separated the two germline ends. Germline-derived CDR1 and CDR2 are SGHRS and YFSETQ. The chain's CDR3 is CASSLAGNTEAFF. The DNA of the CDR3 is TGCGCCAGCAGCTTGGCAGGGAACACTGAAGCTTTCTTT. The full variable domain, its missing parts supplied by reference TRBV5-1 and TRBJ1-1, is KAGVTQTPRYLIKTRGQQVTLSCSPISGHRSVSWYQQTPGQGLQFLFEYFSETQRNKGNFPGRFSGRQFSNSRSEMNVSTLELGDSALYLCASSLAGNTEAFFGQGTRLTVV.

The chain employs TRBV5-1 and TRBJ1-2, with 7 bases aligning to TRBD1. The CDR3 loop spans 14 amino acids. With 4 bases clipped from V and 5 bases from J, the junction kept 8 bases outside the gene matches. CDR1 is SGHRS and CDR2 is YFSETQ in the germline V gene. CDR3 nucleotides: TGCGCCAGCAGCATAGGACAGGCGGCTTATGGCTACACCTTC. It yields the protein CASSIGQAAYGYTF.

The chain carries TRBV9 and TRBJ2-7; 10 nucleotides match TRBD2. In germline, CDR1 is SGDLS, CDR2 YYNGEE. Trimming took 1 base from V and 7 from J; bases not matched to a gene: 8. CDR3 size: 15 residues. As DNA, the CDR3 is TGTGCCAGCAGCGTATCAGCGGGAGGGCCTGAGGAGCAGTACTTC. Translating it yields CASSVSAGGPEEQYF.

The rearrangement joins TRBV29-1 to TRBJ2-1, with unresolved D. The CDR3 has 13 residues. Per germline, CDR1 SQVTM and CDR2 ANQGSEA. Trimming pared 8 bases from V and 4 bases from J, leaving 15 bases between. CDR3 sequence: CSSVPLLYNEQFF. The DNA of the CDR3 is TGCAGCTCTGTCCCCCTCCTATACAATGAGCAGTTCTTC.

V gene TRBV2 combines with J gene TRBJ1-2, with 7 nucleotides matching TRBD1. V lost 7 bases to trimming and J lost 3 bases; unmatched junction nucleotides: 11. The CDR3 is 15 amino acids. CDR1 and CDR2 (germline): SNHLY, FYNNEI. The CDR3 loop reads CASNHRGGGDYGYTF. The CDR3 coding sequence is TGTGCCAGCAACCATCGGGGAGGGGGCGACTATGGCTACACCTTC.

The V call is TRBV27, the J call TRBJ2-2; 8 nucleotides match TRBD2. With 5 bases clipped from V and 5 bases from J, the junction kept 7 bases outside the gene matches. Germline CDR1 MNHEY, CDR2 SMNVEV (reference sequence). The CDR3 contains 15 residues. In DNA form, the CDR3 reads TGTGCCAGCAGTCCTCGGGGGACTAGTACCGGGGAGCTGTTTTTT. Translating gives CASSPRGTSTGELFF.

The genes are TRBV4-1 and TRBJ2-7; 10 bases line up with TRBD1. J gave up 2 bases and V 1 base, and 5 bases lay outside the gene matches. CDR1 MGHRA and CDR2 YSYEKL come from the germline V gene. This CDR3 spans 16 amino acids. CDR3 loop: CASSQGEGTGAYEQYF. The DNA of the CDR3 is TGCGCCAGCAGCCAAGGGGAAGGGACAGGGGCCTACGAGCAGTACTTC.

This chain links TRBV10-1 with TRBJ2-1; D is possibly TRBD1 (7 bases). There are 16 residues in the CDR3. V was shortened by 4 bases and J by 10 bases, with 23 bases between the two germline ends. CDR1 is WNHNN and CDR2 is SYGVQD in the germline V gene (reference sequence). The CDR3: CASSGHTQGRSGEQFF. The CDR3 nucleotides are TGCGCCAGCAGTGGGCACACACAGGGGAGGTCGGGGGAGCAGTTCTTC.

V and J are TRBV7-2 and TRBJ2-7; TRBD2 aligns across 13 bases. This CDR3 region has 15 residues. V was clipped by 5 bases and J by 4 bases; unmatched bases: 5. The germline gives CDR1 SGHTA, CDR2 FQGNSA. The CDR3 reads CASSPRTSGGYEQYF. DNA of the CDR3: TGTGCCAGCAGCCCCCGGACTAGCGGGGGTTACGAGCAGTACTTC.

The chain carries TRBV27 and TRBJ2-1, with 12 nucleotides matching TRBD2. This CDR3 has 13 residues. Germline CDR1 and CDR2: MNHEY and SMNVEV (reference sequence). The trim removed 6 bases at V and 9 bases at J, leaving 3 bases unmatched. DNA for the CDR3: TGTGCCAGCAGACAACTAGCGGGAGGTGAGCAGTTCTTC. Amino acid sequence: CASRQLAGGEQFF.